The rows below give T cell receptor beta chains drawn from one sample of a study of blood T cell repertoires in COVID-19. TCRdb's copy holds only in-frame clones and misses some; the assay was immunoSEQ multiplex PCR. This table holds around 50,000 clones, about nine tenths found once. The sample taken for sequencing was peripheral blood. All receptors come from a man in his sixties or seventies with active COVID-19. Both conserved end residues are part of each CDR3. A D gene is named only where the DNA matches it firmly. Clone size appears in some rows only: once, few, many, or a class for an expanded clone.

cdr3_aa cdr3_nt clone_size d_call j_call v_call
CASSQARDRTGGNYGYTF TGCGCCAGCAGCCAAGCCAGGGATAGGACAGGGGGCAACTATGGCTACACCTTC - TRBD1 TRBJ1-2 TRBV4-3
CASSYDRGPYEQYF TGTGCCAGCAGCTATGACAGGGGACCCTACGAGCAGTACTTC - TRBD1 TRBJ2-7 TRBV28
CASSIAAGTGLSYEQYF TGTGCCAGTAGTATAGCTGCCGGGACAGGGCTATCCTACGAGCAGTACTTC - TRBD1 TRBJ2-7 TRBV19
CASSYESASGGYSNQPQHF TGTGCCAGCAGTTACGAGAGCGCTTCAGGGGGCTATAGCAATCAGCCCCAGCATTTT - TRBD1 TRBJ1-5 TRBV6-2/TRBV6-3
CASSLGRTEVPEAFF TGTGCCAGCAGCTTAGGCAGGACAGAAGTCCCTGAAGCTTTCTTT - - TRBJ1-1 TRBV7-9
CASSQSGVSGANVLTF TGTGCCAGCAGCCAAAGCGGAGTTTCTGGGGCCAACGTCCTGACTTTC - - TRBJ2-6 TRBV5-5
CASSLSGRVTYNEQFF TGTGCCAGCAGCTTATCCGGGAGGGTAACCTACAATGAGCAGTTCTTC - TRBD2 TRBJ2-1 TRBV7-2
CATSDPPRQGGGDEQFF TGTGCCACCAGTGATCCGCCTAGACAGGGAGGTGGTGATGAGCAGTTCTTC - - TRBJ2-1 TRBV24-1
CASSLRGLAGRPGFF TGTGCCAGCAGCCTAAGGGGACTAGCGGGGCGGCCCGGATTCTTC once TRBD2 TRBJ2-1 TRBV7-2
CASSTGRGTQYF TGTGCCAGTAGTACTGGACGGGGTACGCAGTATTTT - - TRBJ2-3 TRBV19
CASSTRTSDAGELFF TGTGCCAGCAGTACTCGGACTAGCGACGCCGGGGAGCTGTTTTTT - TRBD2 TRBJ2-2 TRBV6-5
CAIGQGSPYNEQFF TGTGCCATAGGACAGGGCTCCCCTTACAATGAGCAGTTCTTC - TRBD1 TRBJ2-1 TRBV10-3
CASSSSDRGNEKLFF TGTGCCAGCAGCAGCTCGGACAGGGGGAATGAAAAACTGTTTTTT - TRBD1 TRBJ1-4 TRBV6-6
CASSSQGLQGPSYGYTF TGCGCCAGCAGCTCCCAGGGCCTCCAGGGGCCCAGCTATGGCTACACCTTC - - TRBJ1-2 TRBV5-1
CASKRTDNYGYTF TGTGCCAGCAAGAGGACTGATAACTATGGCTACACCTTC - - TRBJ1-2 TRBV28
CASAEGHSGNTIYF TGCGCCAGCGCCGAGGGACACTCTGGAAACACCATATATTTT - - TRBJ1-3 TRBV4-3
CASSLGRGLDGYTF TGTGCCAGCAGCTTAGGCAGGGGGCTTGATGGCTACACCTTC - TRBD1 TRBJ1-2 TRBV13
CATSDPNRGASNQPQHF TGTGCCACCAGTGATCCCAATCGGGGGGCTAGCAATCAGCCCCAGCATTTT - - TRBJ1-5 TRBV24-1
CASSLGTGSGYNYGYTF TGTGCCAGTAGTCTGGGGACAGGGTCCGGGTATAACTATGGCTACACCTTC - TRBD1 TRBJ1-2 TRBV19
CASSLQGTKTQYF TGTGCCAGCAGTTTGCAGGGAACCAAGACCCAGTACTTC - - TRBJ2-5 TRBV12-3/TRBV12-4
CATSRGDRSSTDTQYF TGTGCCACCAGCAGAGGGGACAGGAGTAGCACAGATACGCAGTATTTT - TRBD1 TRBJ2-3 TRBV15
CASSHIQGGGYTF TGTGCCAGCAGCCATATACAGGGAGGGGGCTACACCTTC - - TRBJ1-2 TRBV4-2
CASSLAWSAGGGPQETQYF TGTGCCAGCAGCTTAGCGTGGTCGGCGGGAGGGGGCCCCCAAGAGACCCAGTACTTC - TRBD2 TRBJ2-5 TRBV7-2
CASSLGRSANEKLFF TGTGCCAGCAGCTTGGGCAGGTCAGCTAATGAAAAACTGTTTTTT once - TRBJ1-4 TRBV11-2
CASSLSRVENEKLFF TGTGCCAGCAGTTTATCGAGGGTGGAGAATGAAAAACTGTTTTTT - - TRBJ1-4 TRBV27
CASAGRRSGYEQYF TGTGCCAGCGCGGGAAGGCGCTCGGGCTACGAGCAGTACTTC - - TRBJ2-7 TRBV7-9
CSVTKSGSYNEQFF TGCAGCGTTACCAAAAGCGGATCCTACAATGAGCAGTTCTTC - - TRBJ2-1 TRBV29-1
CASSSYRDSQETQYF TGTGCCAGCAGCTCTTACCGGGACAGCCAAGAGACCCAGTACTTC - TRBD1 TRBJ2-5 TRBV5-8
CASRPGLAGVYNEQFF TGTGCCAGCAGACCGGGACTAGCGGGGGTATACAATGAGCAGTTCTTC - TRBD2 TRBJ2-1 TRBV2
CASGSYPTGPGELFF TGTGCCAGCGGGTCTTACCCGACAGGGCCCGGGGAGCTGTTTTTT - TRBD1 TRBJ2-2 TRBV7-3
CATSDTRQGPNSPLHF TGTGCCACCAGTGACACCAGACAGGGCCCCAATTCACCCCTCCACTTT - TRBD1 TRBJ1-6 TRBV24-1
CASSPGTGTYEQYF TGCGCCAGCAGCCCCGGGACAGGGACCTACGAGCAGTACTTC - TRBD1 TRBJ2-7 TRBV5-1
CASSQGQGTYEQYF TGCGCCAGCAGCCAGGGACAGGGCACCTACGAGCAGTACTTC once TRBD1 TRBJ2-7 TRBV5-1
CASSPYAGSKNIQYF TGTGCCAGCAGTCCCTACGCGGGGTCCAAAAACATTCAGTACTTC - - TRBJ2-4 TRBV6-6
CASSYGRGRDTQYF TGTGCCAGCAGTTACGGGCGGGGGAGGGATACGCAGTATTTT - TRBD2 TRBJ2-3 TRBV6-5
CASSFRGGNTEAFF TGTGCCAGCAGTTTTCGGGGGGGGAACACTGAAGCTTTCTTT - - TRBJ1-1 TRBV27
CASSSGGAGKQPQHF TGTGCCAGTAGTTCTGGAGGGGCCGGGAAGCAGCCCCAGCATTTT - - TRBJ1-5 TRBV19
CASRSGERANEKLFF TGTGCCAGTAGATCAGGGGAGAGAGCTAATGAAAAACTGTTTTTT - - TRBJ1-4 TRBV19
CASSTSRDRAYNSPLHF TGTGCCAGCAGCACGTCCCGGGACAGGGCCTATAATTCACCCCTCCACTTT once TRBD1 TRBJ1-6 TRBV5-6
CATRTRPYF TGCGCCACCAGGACTCGCCCGTACTTC - - TRBJ2-7 TRBV10-1
CASSPLALSYEQYF TGTGCCAGCAGCCCCCTGGCTCTCTCCTACGAGCAGTACTTC - - TRBJ2-7 TRBV6-2/TRBV6-3
CSAGPQDPYGYTF TGCAGCGCTGGACCACAGGATCCATATGGCTACACCTTC - - TRBJ1-2 TRBV29-1
CASSEWGQGNEKLFF TGTGCCAGCAGTGAATGGGGACAGGGAAACGAAAAACTGTTTTTT - TRBD1 TRBJ1-4 TRBV25-1
CASSEAGQLKSYTF TGTGCCAGCAGTGAAGCGGGACAGCTAAAAAGCTACACCTTC once TRBD1 TRBJ1-2 TRBV6-1
CASSILSQPQHF TGTGCCAGTAGTATATTGAGTCAGCCCCAGCATTTT - - TRBJ1-5 TRBV19
CALGAYTARSTDTQYF TGTGCCTTGGGGGCTTATACCGCCCGTAGCACAGATACGCAGTATTTT - - TRBJ2-3 TRBV30
CASSLGTSGGPTNTGELFF TGCGCCAGCAGCCTAGGGACTAGCGGGGGCCCCACGAACACCGGGGAGCTGTTTTTT - TRBD2 TRBJ2-2 TRBV4-1
CASSQAPLSYEQYF TGTGCCAGCAGCCAAGCCCCCCTCAGTTACGAGCAGTACTTC - - TRBJ2-7 TRBV3-1/TRBV3-2
CASMSSASGRYEQYF TGTGCCAGCATGTCATCGGCTAGCGGGAGGTACGAGCAGTACTTC - TRBD2 TRBJ2-7 TRBV6-5
CASSSTGQASYEQYF TGTGCCAGTAGTTCTACGGGACAGGCCTCCTACGAGCAGTACTTC - TRBD1 TRBJ2-7 TRBV19
CASSLHRAGNQPQHF TGTGCCAGCAGTTTACACAGGGCTGGCAATCAGCCCCAGCATTTT once - TRBJ1-5 TRBV27
CASSPDSLNTEAFF TGTGCCAGCTCACCGGACAGTTTGAACACTGAAGCTTTCTTT - - TRBJ1-1 TRBV18
CARSPRSRVSGGVPEQFF TGTGCCAGAAGCCCCCGAAGTCGGGTTAGCGGGGGGGTTCCTGAGCAGTTCTTC - TRBD2 TRBJ2-1 TRBV5-3
CSVGAGGGGYTF TGCAGCGTTGGGGCAGGAGGCGGTGGCTACACCTTC - - TRBJ1-2 TRBV29-1
CASSLGVGLGTYQETQYF TGTGCCAGCAGCTTGGGTGTGGGTCTAGGAACGTACCAAGAGACCCAGTACTTC - - TRBJ2-5 TRBV5-6
CASSYLRDRANRELFF TGTGCCAGCAGTTACTTACGGGACAGGGCCAACAGGGAGCTGTTTTTT - TRBD1 TRBJ2-2 TRBV6-2/TRBV6-3
CASSLLGREEFF TGTGCCAGCAGTTTACTGGGCAGGGAAGAGTTCTTC - - TRBJ2-1 TRBV28
CASSLGPERQQFF TGTGCCAGCAGTTTGGGTCCGGAGAGGCAGCAGTTCTTC - - TRBJ2-1 TRBV12-3/TRBV12-4